Shown below are 18 T cell receptor beta chains from a single sample sequenced in a study of PD-1 blockade in classical Hodgkin lymphoma. TCRdb's table, derived via immunoSEQ multiplex PCR, lists solely in-frame clones and lacks some. The table lists tens of thousands of clones, about two thirds of them singletons, with 15% in the top ten. All the patients suffered relapse after autologous stem cell transplantation, and brentuximab vedotin exposure differed. This specimen was peripheral blood mononuclear cells (PBMCs), taken before the second cycle of nivolumab. These receptors were obtained from a human donor with classical Hodgkin lymphoma.

The gene calls are TRBV5-1 and TRBJ2-1, with D perhaps matching TRBD2 (5 bases). The CDR3 has 14 amino acids. Trimming shortened V by 0 bases and J by 4 bases, and 8 bases separated the two germline ends. Germline assignment: CDR1 SGHRS and CDR2 YFSETQ. The chain's CDR3 is CASSLVEEYNEQFF. As DNA, the CDR3 is TGCGCCAGCAGCTTGGTGGAGGAATACAATGAGCAGTTCTTC.

The V and J genes are TRBV29-1 and TRBJ1-2; 10 bases are a match to TRBD1. The J segment lost 6 bases and the V segment lost 7 bases, leaving 11 bases of the junction unmatched. The CDR3 has 14 residues. Germline V gene lookup returns CDR1 SQVTM and CDR2 ANQGSEA. CDR3 amino acids: CSAPAGTGADGYTF. The CDR3 DNA reads TGCAGCGCCCCAGCCGGGACAGGGGCAGATGGCTACACCTTC.

The rearrangement uses TRBV5-1 and TRBJ1-1; 8 bases are shared with TRBD1. CDR1 and CDR2 (germline): SGHRS, YFSETQ. This CDR3 comprises 15 residues. J lost 0 bases, V lost 4 bases, and 5 bases had no gene match. CDR3 in amino acids: CASSKGQGMNTEAFF. CDR3 DNA: TGCGCCAGCAGCAAAGGACAGGGAATGAACACTGAAGCTTTCTTT.

In this sample, this clone is medium-sized (0.01 to 0.1%). The CDR3 DNA reads TGCGCCAGCACCCAAGGGACAGGGGTGGAGACCCAGTACTTC. Encoded protein: CASTQGTGVETQYF. This chain uses TRBV5-1 with TRBJ2-5; 10 bases are shared with TRBD1. Germline CDR1 reads SGHRS; CDR2 reads YFSETQ. The CDR3 length is 14 residues. The trim removed 6 bases at V and 5 bases at J, leaving 7 bases unmatched. The variable domain in full, completed from reference TRBV5-1 and TRBJ2-5, reads KAGVTQTPRYLIKTRGQQVTLSCSPISGHRSVSWYQQTPGQGLQFLFEYFSETQRNKGNFPGRFSGRQFSNSRSEMNVSTLELGDSALYLCASTQGTGVETQYFGPGTRLLVL.

The chain carries TRBV5-5 and TRBJ2-7, with TRBD2 matching 12 bases. CDR1 SGHKS and CDR2 YYEKEE come from the germline V gene (reference sequence). This CDR3 comprises 14 residues. V trimming: 4 bases; J trimming: 4 bases; junction bases outside the gene matches: 3. The chain's CDR3 is CASSATSGGYEQYV. The CDR3 DNA follows: TGTGCCAGCAGCGCGACTAGCGGGGGTTACGAGCAGTACGTC.

The chain carries TRBV7-3 and TRBJ2-3; D is possibly TRBD1 or TRBD2 (7 bases each). The V gene's germline CDR1 is SGHTA and CDR2 FQGTGA. CDR3 length: 16 residues. Trimming stripped 0 bases from V and 0 bases from J, with 10 bases between. The CDR3 DNA sequence: TGTGCCAGCAGCTTAACCAGGGGGGGAAGCACAGATACGCAGTATTTT. The encoded protein is CASSLTRGGSTDTQYF.

This chain links TRBV28 with TRBJ1-2, with a tentative D call TRBD1 (5 bases). The germline V gene has CDR1 MDHEN and CDR2 SYDVKM. This CDR3 has 11 residues. V gave up 6 bases and J gave up 7 bases, with 9 bases separating them. The CDR3 DNA follows: TGTGCCAGCAGCCGGGACTTTGGCTACACCTTC. It translates to CASSRDFGYTF.

V is TRBV4-1 and J is TRBJ2-5, with D unclear. The CDR3 has 14 amino acids. Germline CDR1 reads MGHRA; CDR2 reads YSYEKL. V was shortened by 2 bases and J by 0 bases, with 7 bases between the two germline ends. This chain's CDR3 is CASSQSEYQETQYF. In DNA, the CDR3 is TGCGCCAGCAGCCAATCCGAGTACCAAGAGACCCAGTACTTC.

Written as DNA, the CDR3 is TGTGCCAGCAGCTCCTCGACTAGCGGGGGCCAAGAGACCCAGTACTTC. Residues: CASSSSTSGGQETQYF. The chain carries TRBV5-4 and TRBJ2-5, with 12 bases that match TRBD2. Germline CDR1 and CDR2: SGHNT and YYREEE (reference sequence). Trimming cost V 3 bases and J 1 base; bases outside gene matches: 4. The CDR3 has 16 residues.

This chain connects TRBV29-1 to TRBJ2-7; 7 bases match TRBD2. The CDR3 extends over 13 amino acids. Germline CDR1 SQVTM, CDR2 ANQGSEA. The trim removed 4 bases at V and 6 bases at J, leaving 9 bases unmatched. CDR3 bases: TGCAGCGTTGCCCCTGGACTAGTTGGCGAGCAGTACTTC. It is translated as CSVAPGLVGEQYF.

This chain joins TRBV18 and TRBJ2-6; D remains unclear. The CDR3 spans 16 residues. V was pared by 0 bases and J by 0 bases, with 6 bases between. Germline V CDR1 and CDR2: KGHSH, LQKENI. The CDR3 DNA reads TGTGCCAGCTCACCACCGGGGAACTCTGGGGCCAACGTCCTGACTTTC. Amino acids: CASSPPGNSGANVLTF.

The rearrangement joins TRBV29-1 to TRBJ1-2, with TRBD1 identical over 8 bases. In germline, CDR1 is SQVTM, CDR2 ANQGSEA. CDR3 length: 12 amino acids. Trimming took 7 bases from V and 4 from J; bases not matched to a gene: 5. The DNA of the CDR3 is TGCAGCGATAGAACAGGGGGCTATGGCTACACCTTC. This sequence encodes CSDRTGGYGYTF.

Sample share makes this clone medium-sized. The rearrangement joins TRBV19 to TRBJ2-1; 7 bases match TRBD2. The junction had 12 bases not matched to a gene; V was cut back by 3 bases and J by 7 bases. Germline V gene sequence: CDR1 LNHDA, CDR2 SQIVND (reference sequence). The CDR3 is 16 amino acids. The CDR3 bases are TGTGCCAGTAGTATCCCCCACCAGACTAGCCGGAATGAGCAGTTCTTC. Protein product: CASSIPHQTSRNEQFF.

The chain links TRBV28 to TRBJ2-1; 8 bases are a match to TRBD1. The germline V gene encodes CDR1 MDHEN and CDR2 SYDVKM. V was pared by 1 base and J by 8 bases, with 4 bases of the junction left unmatched. This CDR3 is 14 amino acids long. CDR3: CASSLLDRAHEQFF. The CDR3 DNA is TGTGCCAGCAGTTTATTGGACAGGGCACATGAGCAGTTCTTC.

The chain joins TRBV27 to TRBJ1-2; a possible D gene is TRBD1 (6 bases). The germline gives CDR1 MNHEY, CDR2 SMNVEV (reference sequence). V gave up 6 bases and J gave up 3 bases, with 11 bases separating them. This CDR3 contains 13 residues. The CDR3: CASRKGGHYGYTF. The CDR3, as DNA: TGTGCCAGCAGAAAGGGGGGGCACTATGGCTACACCTTC.

This clone turned up a few times. The V gene is TRBV9, the J gene TRBJ1-6, with unresolved D. V gave up 4 bases and J gave up 7 bases, with 9 bases separating them. The CDR3 extends over 13 amino acids. Looked up from germline, CDR1 is SGDLS and CDR2 is YYNGEE. In DNA, the CDR3 is TGTGCCAGCAGCCCCGAGGTGAATTCACCCCTCCACTTT. Protein: CASSPEVNSPLHF. The complete variable domain, with remaining parts taken from reference TRBV9 and TRBJ1-6, reads DSGVTQTPKHLITATGQRVTLRCSPRSGDLSVYWYQQSLDQGLQFLIQYYNGEERAKGNILERFSAQQFPDLHSELNLSSLELGDSALYFCASSPEVNSPLHFGNGTRLTVT.

This sequence joins TRBV6-5 and TRBJ1-5; the match to TRBD1 covers 7 bases. After removal of 5 bases from V and 7 bases from J, the junction contained 11 bases not matched to a gene. Germline CDR1 reads MNHEY; CDR2 reads SVGAGI. The CDR3 runs 15 residues. CDR3: CASSLGQEPWQPQHF. CDR3 sequence (DNA): TGTGCCAGCAGTCTTGGACAGGAACCATGGCAGCCCCAGCATTTT.

This clone was recorded a few times. The chain employs TRBV4-1 and TRBJ2-5, with 9 bases that match TRBD1. The CDR3 runs to 15 residues. Germline lookup yields CDR1 MGHRA and CDR2 YSYEKL. Trimming removed 5 bases from V and 5 bases from J; junction bases left unmatched: 9. In DNA form, the CDR3 reads TGCGCCAGCAGCACCCGGACAGGGGTGGGGGAGACCCAGTACTTC. This gives the protein CASSTRTGVGETQYF.